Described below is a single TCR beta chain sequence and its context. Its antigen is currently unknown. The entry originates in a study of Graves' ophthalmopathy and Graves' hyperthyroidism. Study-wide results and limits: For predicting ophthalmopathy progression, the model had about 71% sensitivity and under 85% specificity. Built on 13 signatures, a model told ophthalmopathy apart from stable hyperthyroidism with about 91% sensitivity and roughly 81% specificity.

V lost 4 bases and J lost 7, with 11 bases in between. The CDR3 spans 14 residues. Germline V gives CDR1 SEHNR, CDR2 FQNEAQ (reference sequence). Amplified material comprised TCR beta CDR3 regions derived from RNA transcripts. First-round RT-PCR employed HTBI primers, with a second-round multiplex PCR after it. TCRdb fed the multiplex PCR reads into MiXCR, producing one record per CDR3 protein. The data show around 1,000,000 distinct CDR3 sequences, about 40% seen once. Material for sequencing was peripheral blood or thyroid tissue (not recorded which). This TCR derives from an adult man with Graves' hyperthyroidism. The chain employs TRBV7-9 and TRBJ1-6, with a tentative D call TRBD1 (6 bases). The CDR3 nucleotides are TGTGCCAGCAGCTCGGGGGCCGGAAATTCACCCCTCCACTTT. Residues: CASSSGAGNSPLHF.